The sequence of this TCR beta chain was determined in a study of shared T cell receptors in the human thymus. The table came from immunoSEQ multiplex PCR; TCRdb's copy has only in-frame clones and leaves some out. The sample contains hundreds of thousands of clones, around 87% of which appear only once. The CDR3 covers 18 residues. Germline CDR1 LNHDA, CDR2 SQIVND (reference sequence). Between the trimmed V and J ends, which lost 11 bases and 1 base, there was a span of 30 bases. Another study also made use of these data, one on human thymus T cells. From that report: Having corrective surgery for congenital heart defects, healthy Finnish infants were the ones who donated. Thymic samples were excised during corrective heart operations. Biased V and J segment usage appeared in thymus and peripheral blood.

The source of this sequence is a boy younger than two with a congenital heart defect. The chain couples TRBV19 to TRBJ2-7; D perhaps matches TRBD1 (5 bases). Sequenced: thymocytes. CDR3 nucleotide sequence: TGTGCCCCTAGTATATTCACCCCCACAGGTCCCAGGTCCTACGAGCAGTACTTC. Amino acid sequence: CAPSIFTPTGPRSYEQYF.